These 10 T cell receptor beta chains were sequenced from one sample in a study of control samples from healthy donors and cancer patients. Profiling relied on immunoSEQ multiplex PCR, and the TCRdb table lists in-frame clones only, not all of them. The table includes about 18,000 clones, about 85% detected once. Material: PBMCs. Receptors originate from a woman in her 70s with lung cancer.

J is TRBJ1-1 and V is TRBV27, with 7 bases that match TRBD1. Unmatched junction bases numbered 4, after V lost 5 bases and J lost 4 bases. CDR1 is MNHEY, CDR2 SMNVEV, per germline (reference sequence). This CDR3 comprises 13 residues. The DNA of the CDR3 is TGTGCCAGCAGTACCAGGGGGAGCACTGAAGCTTTCTTT. Its translation is CASSTRGSTEAFF.

This clone was counted only a few times. The genes are TRBV5-1 and TRBJ2-2, with D hard to call. Germline V CDR1 and CDR2: SGHRS, YFSETQ. CDR3 length equals 11 residues. V was shortened by 4 bases and J by 5 bases, with 3 bases between the two germline ends. The CDR3 DNA is TGCGCCAGCAGCGGTACCGGGGAGCTGTTTTTT. This gives the protein CASSGTGELFF.

The V gene is TRBV3-1 (or the pseudogene TRBV3-2), the J gene TRBJ2-5, with 8 nucleotides matching TRBD1. Trimming at V came to 5 bases and at J to 5 bases, leaving 7 bases not matched to a gene. CDR3 length: 14 residues. Germline V CDR1 and CDR2: LGHDT, YNNKEL (reference sequence). In DNA, the CDR3 is TGTGCCAGCAGCGAATGGACAGGGACGGAGACCCAGTACTTC. Translated, it gives CASSEWTGTETQYF.

The chain is built from TRBV5-1 and TRBJ1-4; a possible D gene is TRBD1 (6 bases). This CDR3 comprises 14 residues. V lost 3 bases, J lost 7 bases, and 13 bases lay in between. Germline CDR1 is SGHRS and CDR2 is YFSETQ. The CDR3 here is CASSSQGLGEKLFF. The CDR3 nucleotides read TGCGCCAGCAGCTCACAGGGTTTGGGTGAAAAACTGTTTTTT.

The rearrangement links TRBV15 to TRBJ1-1; D may be TRBD1 (6 bases). The CDR3 is 13 residues long. Trimming stripped 5 bases from V and 1 base from J, with 8 bases between. Looked up from germline, CDR1 is LNHNV and CDR2 is YYDKDF (reference sequence). This CDR3 reads CATSRGQNTEAFF. CDR3 nucleotide sequence: TGTGCCACCAGCCGGGGACAGAACACTGAAGCTTTCTTT.

This chain uses TRBV2 with TRBJ2-7; 9 bases align to TRBD1. Germline trimming cut 6 bases from V and 1 base from J; bases unmatched to any gene: 7. Germline-derived CDR1 and CDR2 are SNHLY and FYNNEI. This CDR3 region has 15 residues. The CDR3 DNA follows: TGTGCCAGCAGGGGGGACAGGGTTTGGTCCTACGAGCAGTACTTC. Its translation: CASRGDRVWSYEQYF.

The chain carries TRBV28 and TRBJ2-7, with D possibly called TRBD1 or TRBD2 (5 bases each). The V gene's germline CDR1 is MDHEN and CDR2 SYDVKM. The CDR3 is 13 amino acids. The CDR3 coding sequence is TGTGCAGTCCAGTCGGGGCAGCTTAGCGAGCAGTACTTC. Its protein is CAVQSGQLSEQYF. The whole variable domain, remainder taken from reference TRBV28 and TRBJ2-7, is DVKVTQSSRYLVKRTGEKVFLECVQDMDHENMFWYRQDPGLGLRLIYFSYDVKMKEKGDIPEGYSVSREKKERFSLILESASTNQTSMYLCAVQSGQLSEQYFGPGTRLTVT.

This chain uses TRBV6-5 with TRBJ2-1, with 8 bases that match TRBD2. Germline V gene data show CDR1 as MNHEY and CDR2 as SVGAGI. The CDR3 runs to 15 residues. Unmatched junction bases numbered 7, after V lost 6 bases and J lost 3 bases. CDR3 bases: TGTGCCAGCAGCCGAAGCGGGAGTGTCTACAATGAGCAGTTCTTC. It translates to CASSRSGSVYNEQFF.

The J gene is TRBJ1-3, the V gene TRBV6-1, with D unresolved. Trimming shortened V by 1 base and J by 4 bases, and 5 bases separated the two germline ends. CDR1 is MNHNS and CDR2 is SASEGT in the germline V gene. The CDR3 runs 13 residues. CDR3 sequence reads: CASSEGGGNTIYF. The DNA of the CDR3 is TGTGCCAGCAGTGAAGGGGGAGGAAACACCATATATTTT.

The V call is TRBV19, the J call TRBJ2-3, with 11 bases matching TRBD2. V shed 2 bases, J shed 2 bases, and the junction held 6 bases outside the gene matches. Germline CDR1 is LNHDA and CDR2 is SQIVND (reference sequence). CDR3 size: 17 residues. The CDR3 protein is CASSIKRLAGPTDTQYF. The CDR3 DNA follows: TGTGCCAGTAGTATAAAGAGACTAGCGGGACCCACAGATACGCAGTATTTT.